The rows below give T cell receptor beta chains drawn from one sample of a study of human T cells and chemical hapten exposure. One entry per CDR3 protein results from TCRdb running MiXCR on the RACE reads. This table holds approximately 340,000 distinct CDR3 sequences, roughly 6.9% found once. The specimen was whole blood, collected in connection with sensitization to the hapten diphenylcyclopropenone (DPC). These receptors were collected from a woman between 18 and 30 years old with alopecia areata. Some clones in this sample may be carry-over from other donors' samples. CDR3s include the opening cysteine and the closing phenylalanine or tryptophan. D genes are given only for firm matches. The listing skips clone size in some rows; elsewhere it reads once, few, many or a size class.

many,TRBJ1-4,TRBV12-3/TRBV12-4,TRBD1,CASSSGQGRNEKLFF,TGTGCCAGCAGTTCCGGACAGGGTAGGAATGAAAAACTGTTTTTT
.,TRBJ1-1,TRBV28,.,CASSPWRGRLLPRGSEAFF,TGTGCCAGCAGCCCTTGGCGGGGCCGGCTGCTGCCGAGGGGGTCTGAAGCTTTCTTT
few,TRBJ1-2,TRBV12-3/TRBV12-4,TRBD1,CASSFQGASGYTF,TGTGCCAGCAGTTTCCAGGGGGCGTCCGGCTACACCTTC
.,TRBJ1-2,TRBV9,TRBD1,CASSRQGANDYGYTF,TGTGCCAGCAGTCGGCAGGGGGCGAATGACTATGGCTACACCTTC
.,TRBJ2-7,TRBV4-1,.,CASSHIRDGDYEQYF,TGCGCCAGCAGCCATATCCGGGACGGAGACTACGAGCAGTACTTC
few,TRBJ2-3,TRBV10-3,.,CAISEGFTATDTQYF,TGTGCCATCAGTGAAGGCTTCACGGCCACAGATACGCAGTATTTT
.,TRBJ1-2,TRBV19,.,CASRDTAGDGYTF,TGTGCCAGCAGGGACACCGCCGGTGATGGCTACACCTTC
.,TRBJ2-7,TRBV6-5,.,CASSYSFVGPPYEQYF,TGTGCCAGCAGTTACTCCTTTGTCGGTCCCCCCTACGAGCAGTACTTC
many,TRBJ2-2,TRBV6-2/TRBV6-3,TRBD2,CASSGTSATGELFF,TGTGCCAGCAGTGGCACTAGCGCGACCGGGGAGCTGTTTTTT
many,TRBJ2-7,TRBV12-3/TRBV12-4,.,CASNVRGRDYEQYF,TGTGCCAGCAACGTCCGGGGCAGGGACTACGAGCAGTACTTC
many,TRBJ2-5,TRBV11-2,.,CASSPGRGLYQETQYF,TGTGCCAGCAGCCCGGGTAGGGGGTTGTACCAAGAGACCCAGTACTTC
many,TRBJ2-6,TRBV6-2/TRBV6-3,TRBD1,CASSPTGVGANVLTF,TGTGCCAGCAGTCCGACAGGGGTAGGGGCCAACGTCCTGACTTTC
.,TRBJ1-1,TRBV7-2,TRBD1,CASSPQGRAFF,TGTGCCAGCAGCCCACAGGGGAGAGCTTTCTTT
few,TRBJ1-1,TRBV12-5,TRBD1,CASGPPRGGVRRFNTEAFF,TGTGCTAGTGGCCCACCCAGGGGGGGCGTAAGAAGATTTAACACTGAAGCTTTCTTT
many,TRBJ2-7,TRBV19,.,CASSIGARTYEQYF,TGTGCCAGTAGTATCGGTGCCAGGACCTACGAGCAGTACTTC
many,TRBJ1-6,TRBV7-2,TRBD1,CASSTDREAPLHF,TGTGCCAGCAGCACGGACAGGGAGGCACCCCTCCACTTT
.,TRBJ2-2,TRBV21-1,.,CASSKPPVENTGELFF,TGTGCCAGCAGCAAACCCCCGGTCGAAAACACCGGGGAGCTGTTTTTT
many,TRBJ1-1,TRBV20-1,.,CSAGSPPREAFF,TGCAGTGCTGGGTCCCCCCCCCGAGAAGCTTTCTTT
.,TRBJ1-2,TRBV10-3,TRBD1,CAISDPWDSTNYGYTF,TGTGCCATCAGTGACCCCTGGGACAGTACTAACTATGGCTACACCTTC
.,TRBJ2-3,TRBV7-2,TRBD2,CASSSPGLAGGMTDTQYF,TGTGCCAGCAGCTCTCCGGGACTAGCGGGGGGGATGACAGATACGCAGTATTTT
few,TRBJ2-3,TRBV6-6,TRBD2,CASSWSPTSEATDTQYF,TGTGCCAGCAGTTGGTCCCCGACTAGCGAGGCCACAGATACGCAGTATTTT
.,TRBJ1-4,TRBV12-3/TRBV12-4,.,CASSGRFNEKLFF,TGTGCCAGCAGTGGTCGCTTTAATGAAAAACTGTTTTTT
few,TRBJ1-5,TRBV24-1,.,CATSDLYSGPQHF,TGTGCCACCAGTGATTTGTACTCGGGGCCCCAGCATTTT
many,TRBJ2-4,TRBV2,TRBD1,CASSEDTQGKNIQYF,TGTGCCAGCAGTGAGGATACACAGGGGAAAAACATTCAGTACTTC
many,TRBJ2-7,TRBV28,.,CASSFTGHSYEQYF,TGTGCCAGCAGTTTTACGGGGCACTCCTACGAGCAGTACTTC
many,TRBJ2-5,TRBV20-1,TRBD2,CSARRPTGGQQETQYF,TGCAGTGCTAGAAGGCCCACGGGGGGGCAACAAGAGACCCAGTACTTC
many,TRBJ2-1,TRBV6-2/TRBV6-3,TRBD2,CASRISGGPYNEQFF,TGTGCCAGCAGGATTAGCGGGGGGCCCTACAATGAGCAGTTCTTC
.,TRBJ2-1,TRBV20-1,TRBD2,CSASLGGLAGNNEQFF,TGCAGTGCTAGTTTGGGCGGACTAGCGGGGAACAATGAGCAGTTCTTC
few,TRBJ2-7,TRBV18,.,CASSPRGTSYEQYF,TGTGCCAGCTCCCCCCGGGGAACCTCCTACGAGCAGTACTTC
few,TRBJ1-2,TRBV5-1,.,CASSLALRGTPRYKYYGYTF,TGCGCCAGCAGCTTGGCCCTAAGAGGGACACCACGGTACAAGTACTATGGCTACACCTTC
few,TRBJ2-7,TRBV12-3/TRBV12-4,TRBD2,CASSLAIAGSYEQYF,TGTGCCAGCAGTTTAGCAATAGCGGGGTCCTACGAGCAGTACTTC
.,TRBJ2-2,TRBV7-6,.,CASRDFRSNTGELFF,TGTGCCAGCAGGGACTTCAGGTCGAACACCGGGGAGCTGTTTTTT
many,TRBJ2-1,TRBV12-3/TRBV12-4,TRBD2,CASSPPGTSGNNEQFF,TGTGCCAGCAGTCCTCCCGGGACTAGCGGGAACAATGAGCAGTTCTTC
few,TRBJ1-1,TRBV5-8,.,CASRWDKTLLNTEAFF,TGTGCCAGCAGGTGGGATAAGACACTGTTAAACACTGAAGCTTTCTTT
few,TRBJ2-3,TRBV21-1,.,CASSKVSGDGLSTDTQYF,TGTGCCAGCAGCAAAGTGTCCGGGGATGGGTTGAGCACAGATACGCAGTATTTT
.,TRBJ2-5,TRBV10-3,.,CAISELAETQETQYF,TGTGCCATCAGTGAGCTGGCTGAGACTCAAGAGACCCAGTACTTC
few,TRBJ2-7,TRBV6-2/TRBV6-3,.,CASSYSGVIIYEQYF,TGTGCCAGCAGTTACTCGGGAGTTATTATCTACGAGCAGTACTTC
many,TRBJ1-1,TRBV28,.,CATSRGLPQTEAFF,TGTGCCACCAGTAGGGGACTACCGCAAACTGAAGCTTTCTTT
few,TRBJ2-7,TRBV12-3/TRBV12-4,.,CASSFSGGSKYEQYF,TGTGCCAGCAGTTTTTCCGGGGGCAGTAAATACGAGCAGTACTTC
.,TRBJ2-1,TRBV15,.,CATSGGGVSYNEQFF,TGTGCCACCAGCGGGGGAGGAGTCTCTTACAATGAGCAGTTCTTC